This T cell receptor beta chain was sequenced during a study of T cells in Graves' hyperthyroidism and ophthalmopathy. V dropped 2 bases and J dropped 3 bases, with 12 bases sitting between them. The CDR3 has 15 amino acids. Germline V gene lookup returns CDR1 SGHRS and CDR2 YFSETQ. Amplification of TCR beta CDR3 regions was performed using RNA transcripts as template. TCR CDR3 underwent first-round RT-PCR with the HTBI primer set. TCRdb redid the calling of the multiplex PCR reads with MiXCR, one entry per CDR3 protein. Seen here are fewer than 750,000 distinct CDR3 sequences, more than 45% observed once, and the top ten hold about 8%. This clonotype was detected many times.

Material: peripheral blood or thyroid tissue (not recorded which). The sequence came from a woman younger than 30 with Graves' hyperthyroidism. This chain uses TRBV5-1 with TRBJ1-5; no clear D gene. CDR3 nucleotides: TGCGCCAGCAGCTTAGTCGGTGATCCCAATCAGCCCCAGCATTTT. Protein: CASSLVGDPNQPQHF.